The clone carrying this T cell receptor (beta chain) was counted between two and nine times. V was pared by 0 bases and J by 2 bases, with 14 bases between. Germline CDR1 LNHNV, CDR2 YYDKDF (reference sequence). The CDR3 extends over 17 amino acids. The sample comes from a study of blood T cells in healthy people across ages. Then a second PCR, running about 6 to 11 cycles, was carried out with a sample-barcoded 5' primer and a J-beta primer mix. Via MiXCR, TCRdb re-called the 5' RACE reads, giving one row per CDR3 protein. The table shows hundreds of thousands of distinct CDR3 sequences, with around three fifths occurring only once. Donors each provided about 10 milliliters of peripheral blood. RNA extraction gave at least 5.5 micrograms of total RNA per sample.

The chain recombines TRBV15 with TRBJ2-1; weak D call: TRBD2 (6 bases). The specimen sequenced was blood. This TCR was sampled from a man in his forties or fifties in good health. Here the CDR3 reads CATSRDGLGGTYNEQFF. The CDR3 coding sequence is TGTGCCACCAGCAGAGACGGGCTCGGGGGAACCTACAATGAGCAGTTCTTC.